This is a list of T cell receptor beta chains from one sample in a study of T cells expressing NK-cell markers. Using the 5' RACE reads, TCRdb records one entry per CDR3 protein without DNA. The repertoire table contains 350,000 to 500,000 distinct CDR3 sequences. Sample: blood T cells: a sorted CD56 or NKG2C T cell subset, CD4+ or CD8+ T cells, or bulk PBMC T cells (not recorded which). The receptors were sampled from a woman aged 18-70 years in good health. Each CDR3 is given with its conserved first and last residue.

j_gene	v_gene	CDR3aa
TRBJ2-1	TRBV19	CASSKVKGQGTYNEQFF
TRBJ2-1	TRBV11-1	CASSLGDRGNEQFF
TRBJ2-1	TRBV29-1	CSSGLASNEQFF
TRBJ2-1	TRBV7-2	CASSSGQGDYEQFF
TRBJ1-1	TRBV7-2	CASSPGVNEAFF
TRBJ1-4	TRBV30	CAWSIPGTNEKLFF
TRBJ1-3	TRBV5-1	CASSPGPGNTIYF
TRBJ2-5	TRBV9	CASSVEGGQETQYF
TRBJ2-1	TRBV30	CAWKGDYNEQFF
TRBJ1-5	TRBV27	CASSLSSNQPQNF
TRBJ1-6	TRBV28	CASSSVGNRNSPLHF
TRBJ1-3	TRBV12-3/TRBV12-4	CASSLRGQSGNTIYF
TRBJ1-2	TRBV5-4	CASSFVQGGGGYTF
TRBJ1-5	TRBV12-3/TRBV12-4	CASSGDFQGPQHF
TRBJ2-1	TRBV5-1	CASRALADTYNEQFF
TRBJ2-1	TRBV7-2	CASSTFSGTRGNEQFF
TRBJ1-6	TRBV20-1	CSAREQAGSSYNSPLHF
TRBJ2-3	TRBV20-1	CSARPYRGGGTDTQYF
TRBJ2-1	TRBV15	CATRSQSPFYNEQFF
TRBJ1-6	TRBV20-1	CSAKGQGNSPLHF
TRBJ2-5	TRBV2	CASLAGTKETQYF
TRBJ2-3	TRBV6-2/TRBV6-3	CASSNPPVAPGTDTQYF
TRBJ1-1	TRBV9	CASSVGDMNTEAFF
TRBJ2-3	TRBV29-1	CSVRSSDTQYF